The following is a T cell receptor beta chain sequence with its context. The entry originates in a study of T cell responses to AZD1222 COVID-19 vaccine. Germline CDR1 is SGHVS and CDR2 is FNYEAQ. The CDR3 has 19 residues. J gave up 2 bases and V 4 bases, and 18 bases lay outside the gene matches. Method: immunoSEQ multiplex PCR; TCRdb's copy keeps in-frame clones and lacks some. The table has roughly 150,000 clones, 85% to 95% seen once. The chain is built from TRBV7-6 and TRBJ2-7, with 9 nucleotides matching TRBD1. The source is an adult who received the AZD1222 COVID-19 vaccine. The input for sequencing was peripheral blood, taken 28 days after the second AZD1222 dose. CDR3: CASSSLPQGTGTGTYEQYF. The CDR3, as DNA: TGTGCCAGCAGCTCTTTACCCCAGGGAACCGGGACAGGGACCTACGAGCAGTACTTC.